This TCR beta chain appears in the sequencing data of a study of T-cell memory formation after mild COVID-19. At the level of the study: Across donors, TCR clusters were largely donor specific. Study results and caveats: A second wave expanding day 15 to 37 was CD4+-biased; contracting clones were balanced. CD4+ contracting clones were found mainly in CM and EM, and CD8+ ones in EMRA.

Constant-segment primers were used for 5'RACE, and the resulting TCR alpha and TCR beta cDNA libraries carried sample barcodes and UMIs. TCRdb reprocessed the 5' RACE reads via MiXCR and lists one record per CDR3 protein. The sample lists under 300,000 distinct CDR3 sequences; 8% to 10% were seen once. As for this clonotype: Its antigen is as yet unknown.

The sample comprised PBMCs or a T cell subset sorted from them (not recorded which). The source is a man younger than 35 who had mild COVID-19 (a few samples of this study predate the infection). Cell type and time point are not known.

CDR3 sequence reads: CASSSQTGLHEQFF. CDR3 DNA sequence: TGTGCCAGCAGCTCACAGACAGGGCTCCATGAGCAGTTCTTC. The V and J genes are TRBV7-9 and TRBJ2-1; TRBD1 aligns across 7 bases. Germline loops: CDR1 SEHNR, CDR2 FQNEAQ (reference sequence). There are 14 residues in the CDR3. The V and J ends lost 4 bases and 8 bases, in that order; junction bases with no gene match: 8.